Below are 24 T cell receptor beta chains sequenced from a single sample in a study of Ad26.COV2.S vaccination and SARS-CoV-2 variants. Method: immunoSEQ multiplex PCR; TCRdb's copy keeps in-frame clones and lacks some. Here the sample spans about 280,000 clones, roughly 86% being singletons. Treatment defined: approximately 18 received Ad26.COV2.S at low or high dose, single or two shots; a few received placebo; per-sample allocation not given. The samples were gathered on day 63 after the first injection of vaccine or placebo. Material: peripheral blood, obtained in a trial of Ad26.COV2.S vaccine versus placebo. Receptors originate from a person aged 18-65 years who received the Ad26.COV2.S COVID-19 vaccine or a placebo.

The chain uses TRBV7-9 and TRBJ2-7, with 7 bases fitting TRBD2. Per germline, CDR1 SEHNR and CDR2 FQNEAQ (reference sequence). The CDR3 has 19 residues. J gave up 0 bases and V 0 bases, and 14 bases lay outside the gene matches. The CDR3 sequence is CASSLANAPGGTSSYEQYF. CDR3 nucleotides: TGTGCCAGCAGCTTAGCGAACGCCCCCGGGGGGACGAGCTCCTACGAGCAGTACTTC.

The chain links TRBV6-5 to TRBJ2-7; no firm D call. Trimming removed 6 bases at V and 1 base at J, with 13 bases between. Germline V gives CDR1 MNHEY, CDR2 SVGAGI. The CDR3 loop spans 14 amino acids. The CDR3, as DNA: TGTGCCAGCAGGTACGCTTTCCCGTCCTACGAGCAGTACTTC. Its protein is CASRYAFPSYEQYF.

This clone has only a few counts. CDR3 sequence: CASSFGGNTEAFF. The CDR3 DNA follows: TGCGCCAGCAGCTTTGGAGGGAACACTGAAGCTTTCTTT. V and J are TRBV5-1 and TRBJ1-1; D is unclear. CDR3 length: 13 amino acids. Germline V gives CDR1 SGHRS, CDR2 YFSETQ. V dropped 2 bases and J dropped 1 base, with 6 bases sitting between them. The full variable domain, its missing parts supplied by reference TRBV5-1 and TRBJ1-1, is KAGVTQTPRYLIKTRGQQVTLSCSPISGHRSVSWYQQTPGQGLQFLFEYFSETQRNKGNFPGRFSGRQFSNSRSEMNVSTLELGDSALYLCASSFGGNTEAFFGQGTRLTVV.

The chain is built from TRBV12-5 and TRBJ2-1, with a possible D match to TRBD2 (7 bases). V was pared by 5 bases and J by 0 bases, with 14 bases between. Germline CDR1 and CDR2: LGHNT and FRNRAP. The length of the CDR3 is 16 residues. In DNA, the CDR3 is TGTGCTAGTGGTCCCCCCGCGGGGGCCTCCTACAATGAGCAGTTCTTC. It translates to CASGPPAGASYNEQFF.

The chain recombines TRBV28 with TRBJ1-1; no definite D call. The germline V and J ends were trimmed by 4 bases and 4 bases, with 13 bases remaining between them. The CDR3 length is 14 residues. Germline assignment: CDR1 MDHEN and CDR2 SYDVKM. CDR3 bases: TGTGCCAGCAGTTCATCAGCGATCTCCACTGAAGCTTTCTTT. Translated, it gives CASSSSAISTEAFF.

The chain carries TRBV12-5 and TRBJ2-7; D remains unclear. The CDR3 is made up of 13 amino acids. Germline lookup yields CDR1 LGHNT and CDR2 FRNRAP. V lost 1 base and J 1 base, leaving 5 bases between the germline ends. CDR3 sequence reads: CASGLGRSYEQYF. The CDR3 DNA sequence: TGTGCTAGTGGTTTGGGCAGATCCTACGAGCAGTACTTC.

This CDR3 reads CASSSVDRSSYEQYF. CDR3 nucleotides: TGTGCCAGCAGTTCCGTGGACAGGAGCTCCTACGAGCAGTACTTC. The genes are TRBV6-6 and TRBJ2-7; TRBD1 agrees at 7 bases. The CDR3 has 15 amino acids. Germline values: CDR1 MNHNY, CDR2 SVGAGI (reference sequence). V lost 4 bases to trimming and J lost 0 bases; unmatched junction nucleotides: 6.

This chain joins TRBV4-2 and TRBJ2-7, with unresolved D. Germline V CDR1 and CDR2: LGHNA, YNFKEQ. Trimming cost V 0 bases and J 4 bases, with 13 bases left between them. The CDR3 loop spans 15 amino acids. The CDR3 DNA sequence: TGTGCCAGCAGCCAAGAACCAAATCAAGGGTACGAGCAGTACTTC. This codes for CASSQEPNQGYEQYF.

The chain is built from TRBV7-2 and TRBJ1-2; 8 positions match TRBD1. This CDR3 is built from 17 residues. Germline V CDR1 and CDR2: SGHTA, FQGNSA. Trimming cost V 4 bases and J 5 bases; bases outside gene matches: 15. In nucleotides, the CDR3 is TGTGCCAGCAGCTCCAGGGGGCGGGTGAATAGTGTGTATGGCTACACCTTC. Its protein is CASSSRGRVNSVYGYTF.

The CDR3 is CASSISGTFYGYTF. The CDR3 DNA sequence: TGTGCCAGCAGCATTTCCGGGACGTTCTATGGCTACACCTTC. J is TRBJ1-2 and V is TRBV7-9; TRBD1 is a possible D gene (5 bases). This CDR3 has 14 residues. The ends were cut back, 5 bases at V and 4 bases at J, with 14 bases in the middle. Germline CDR1 reads SEHNR; CDR2 reads FQNEAQ (reference sequence).

The rearrangement uses TRBV10-2 and TRBJ2-3, with 8 nucleotides matching TRBD1. The length of the CDR3 is 14 residues. Germline-derived CDR1 and CDR2 are WSHSY and SAAADI. V shed 4 bases and J 6 bases; nucleotides not matched to a gene: 6. CDR3 DNA: TGCGCCAGCAGTGCGGTAACAGGGGGGGATACGCAGTATTTT. This encodes CASSAVTGGDTQYF.

This clone was seen a few times. The J gene is TRBJ2-7, the V gene TRBV6-2 or TRBV6-3; D is unclear. The CDR3 is 11 amino acids. Germline lookup yields CDR1 MNHEY and CDR2 SVGEGT. Between the trimmed V and J ends, which lost 2 bases and 2 bases, there was a span of 1 base. DNA of the CDR3: TGTGCCAGCAGTTACGCCTACGAGCAGTACTTC. Its protein is CASSYAYEQYF.

This rearrangement joins TRBV18 to TRBJ1-2; 9 nucleotides agree with TRBD1. The CDR3 is made up of 14 amino acids. With V trimmed by 2 bases and J by 7 bases, 5 bases remained unmatched. CDR1 is KGHSH and CDR2 is LQKENI in the germline V gene. In DNA form, the CDR3 reads TGTGCCAGCTCACCAGAACAGGGGGCCTTTGGCTACACCTTC. It translates to CASSPEQGAFGYTF.

The chain links TRBV30 to TRBJ1-2, with D possibly TRBD1 on 5 matching bases. V was pared by 2 bases and J by 4 bases, with 17 bases between. The CDR3 is 15 amino acids. Germline V gives CDR1 GTSNPN, CDR2 SVGIG (reference sequence). The CDR3 loop is CAWSQGSQGLYGYTF. The CDR3 DNA sequence: TGTGCCTGGAGTCAGGGATCTCAGGGTCTCTATGGCTACACCTTC.

The chain has TRBV28 and TRBJ1-1; 7 bases are a match to TRBD1. Germline V gene data show CDR1 as MDHEN and CDR2 as SYDVKM. This CDR3 spans 16 amino acids. The trim removed 4 bases at V and 12 bases at J, leaving 20 bases unmatched. The CDR3 DNA reads as TGTGCCAGCAGTTCAAGCCATCCGACAGGGCCCCGACGTACTTTCTTT. This translates into CASSSSHPTGPRRTFF.

The chain combines TRBV18 with TRBJ1-2; TRBD1 aligns across 9 bases. From germline, CDR1 is KGHSH and CDR2 LQKENI. The CDR3 contains 18 residues. J was trimmed by 8 bases and V by 4 bases; bases with no gene match: 20. CDR3 region: CASSHESPGQGGLQGYTF. CDR3 bases: TGTGCCAGCTCACATGAATCCCCGGGACAGGGAGGGTTGCAAGGCTACACCTTC. Filled out from reference TRBV18 and TRBJ1-2, the complete variable domain reads NAGVMQNPRHLVRRRGQEARLRCSPMKGHSHVYWYRQLPEEGLKFMVYLQKENIIDESGMPKERFSAEFPKEGPSILRIQQVVRGDSAAYFCASSHESPGQGGLQGYTFGSGTRLTVV.

V and J are TRBV3-1 (or the pseudogene TRBV3-2) and TRBJ2-5, with TRBD2 identical over 9 bases. CDR1 LGHDT and CDR2 YNNKEL come from the germline V gene (reference sequence). The CDR3 extends over 13 amino acids. The CDR3 region is CPTTLAGKETQYF. The CDR3 DNA follows: TGTCCCACCACTCTAGCGGGGAAAGAGACCCAGTACTTC.

The rearrangement joins TRBV10-2 to TRBJ2-3; possible D gene TRBD1, 5 bases. V shed 6 bases and J shed 2 bases, with 9 bases lying between them. Per the germline V gene, CDR1 is WSHSY and CDR2 is SAAADI. The CDR3 spans 13 residues. The CDR3 is CASRGRPTDTQYF. In DNA, the CDR3 is TGCGCCAGCAGGGGGCGACCCACAGATACGCAGTATTTT.

This rearrangement joins TRBV27 to TRBJ1-1; 8 nucleotides line up with TRBD1. This CDR3 contains 17 residues. Per the germline V gene, CDR1 is MNHEY and CDR2 is SMNVEV (reference sequence). V was pared by 1 base and J by 1 base, with 8 bases of the junction left unmatched. The CDR3 DNA reads TGTGCCAGCAGTTTATTGGCCAGGGGGCTGGAGAACACTGAAGCTTTCTTT. Residues: CASSLLARGLENTEAFF.

J is TRBJ2-1 and V is TRBV7-8; 10 nucleotides match TRBD1. V was clipped by 1 base and J by 8 bases; unmatched bases: 11. The V gene's germline CDR1 is SGHVS and CDR2 FQNEAQ. The CDR3 sequence is 17 residues long. In DNA form, the CDR3 reads TGTGCCAGCAGCTTAGGGTTCTCCGGGACAGGGGTCGATGAGCAGTTCTTC. This encodes CASSLGFSGTGVDEQFF.

The gene calls are TRBV28 and TRBJ2-2; D remains unclear. V dropped 6 bases and J dropped 6 bases, with 17 bases sitting between them. The CDR3 sequence is 15 residues long. In germline, CDR1 is MDHEN, CDR2 SYDVKM. The CDR3: CASSSTGSRPGELFF. CDR3 in DNA: TGTGCCAGCAGCTCGACCGGGTCTAGACCCGGGGAGCTGTTTTTT.

This clone was seen just once. The V call is TRBV4-2, the J call TRBJ2-7, with D maybe TRBD1 (6 bases). V was trimmed by 0 bases and J by 0 bases, leaving 9 bases between them. The CDR3 runs 15 residues. Germline V lookup: CDR1 LGHNA, CDR2 YNFKEQ. DNA of the CDR3: TGTGCCAGCAGCCAAGAGAGGGGGTACTCCTACGAGCAGTACTTC. This codes for CASSQERGYSYEQYF.

The chain employs TRBV7-7 and TRBJ2-1; D is undetermined. The germline gives CDR1 SSHAT, CDR2 FNYEAQ (reference sequence). CDR3 length: 14 amino acids. Between the trimmed V and J ends, which lost 0 bases and 8 bases, there was a span of 11 bases. DNA for the CDR3: TGTGCCAGCAGCTTAGCCCCTGCCCAGGATGAGCAGTTCTTC. Encoded protein: CASSLAPAQDEQFF.

The sample holds one count of this clone. The DNA for the CDR3 is TGTGCCAGCAGCTCGTCGACTAGCGGGAGTCACGAGCAGTACTTC. Translation gives CASSSSTSGSHEQYF. The chain has TRBV7-2 and TRBJ2-7; 12 nucleotides agree with TRBD2. Germline lookup yields CDR1 SGHTA and CDR2 FQGNSA. Germline trimming cut 4 bases from V and 5 bases from J; bases unmatched to any gene: 6. CDR3 length: 15 residues.